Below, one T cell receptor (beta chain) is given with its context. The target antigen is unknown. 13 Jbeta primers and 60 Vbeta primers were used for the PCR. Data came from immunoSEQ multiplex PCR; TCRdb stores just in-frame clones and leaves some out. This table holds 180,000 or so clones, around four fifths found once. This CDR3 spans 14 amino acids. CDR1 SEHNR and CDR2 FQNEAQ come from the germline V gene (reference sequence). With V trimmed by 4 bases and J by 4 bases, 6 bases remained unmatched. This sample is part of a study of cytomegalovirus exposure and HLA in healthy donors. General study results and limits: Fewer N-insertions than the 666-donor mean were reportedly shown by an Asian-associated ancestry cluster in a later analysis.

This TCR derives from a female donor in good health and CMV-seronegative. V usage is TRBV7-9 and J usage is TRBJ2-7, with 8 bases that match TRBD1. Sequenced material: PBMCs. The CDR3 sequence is CASSYRTGQYEQYF. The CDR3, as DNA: TGTGCCAGCAGCTACAGGACAGGGCAGTACGAGCAGTACTTC.